This T cell receptor beta chain was obtained from a study of radiation and T cells in renal cell carcinoma. The wider study: Nephrectomy followed 15 Gy stereotactic body radiation by 4 weeks.

Documented time point: baseline pretreatment blood. Treatment in this sample: 15 Gy SBRT to primary tumor, nephrectomy 4 weeks later. CDR1 is LNHDA, CDR2 SQIVND, per germline (reference sequence). The junction had 16 bases not matched to a gene; V was cut back by 7 bases and J by 11 bases. There are 14 residues in the CDR3. Method: immunoSEQ multiplex PCR; TCRdb's copy keeps in-frame clones and lacks some. The sample contains some 100,000 clones, 70% to 85% of which appear only once. The chain couples TRBV19 to TRBJ1-1; 7 bases match TRBD1. The TCR originated in a man aged 60 to 75 with renal cell carcinoma. This specimen was blood, taken from a patient whose treatment included radiotherapy and nephrectomy. CDR3: CASTIGAPGGFAFF. The DNA for the CDR3 is TGTGCCAGTACCATAGGTGCGCCAGGGGGTTTCGCTTTCTTT.